Below are 22 T cell receptor beta chains sequenced from a single sample in a study of HIV-infected patients and healthy controls. No cell fractionation was done, so the repertoire covers all unsorted peripheral blood T cells. Alpha and beta constant-region primers primed reverse transcription of around 500 ng RNA. Each of the alpha and beta chains got its own library through chain-specific third strand synthesis with indices. TCRdb reprocessed the 5' RACE reads via MiXCR and lists one record per CDR3 protein. The sample holds roughly 20,000 distinct CDR3 sequences, about 12% seen once. Sequenced sample: blood. The receptor set was obtained from an adult in good health.

This clonotype has a handful of counts. The chain recombines TRBV6-1 with TRBJ1-2; no reliable D call. Germline CDR1 and CDR2: MNHNS and SASEGT. With 0 bases removed from V and 5 bases from J, the gap between germline ends came to 13 bases. This CDR3 is 15 amino acids long. The CDR3 region is CASSEAGRAQYGYTF. The CDR3 DNA is TGTGCCAGCAGTGAAGCGGGTCGAGCGCAGTATGGCTACACCTTC.

This clonotype was seen a few times. The chain couples TRBV19 to TRBJ1-5, with 8 positions matching TRBD1. CDR3 length equals 18 residues. The germline gives CDR1 LNHDA, CDR2 SQIVND (reference sequence). V shed 4 bases, J shed 3 bases, and the junction held 14 bases outside the gene matches. CDR3 sequence: CASSKTYRGRFLNQPQHF. The CDR3 nucleotides read TGTGCCAGTAGTAAGACATACAGGGGGAGGTTTCTCAATCAGCCCCAGCATTTT.

The chain links TRBV9 to TRBJ2-7, with TRBD1 matching over 9 bases. V shed 6 bases and J 7 bases; nucleotides not matched to a gene: 5. Germline CDR1 and CDR2: SGDLS and YYNGEE. The CDR3 consists of 12 residues. The CDR3 DNA reads TGTGCCAGCAACAGGGGGCTAGGGGAGCAGTACTTC. Translation: CASNRGLGEQYF.

The chain is built from TRBV10-3 and TRBJ2-5; either TRBD1 or TRBD2 may fit D (5 bases each). This CDR3 is built from 12 residues. The germline V gene has CDR1 ENHRY and CDR2 SYGVKD. V lost 6 bases and J 2 bases, leaving 7 bases between the germline ends. Written as DNA, the CDR3 is TGTGCCATCAGGGGGGATCAAGAGACCCAGTACTTC. Its protein product is CAIRGDQETQYF.

This clonotype was seen at least ten times. Sequence at one end of the junction differs from germline and may be a read error. V usage is TRBV5-4 and J usage is TRBJ2-1; TRBD1 is a possible D gene (6 bases). Germline V gene data show CDR1 as SGHNT and CDR2 as YYREEE (reference sequence). The CDR3 loop spans 11 amino acids. This CDR3 is CASRVEGEPTF. The DNA of the CDR3 is TGTGCCAGCAGGGTTGAGGGGGAACCGACTTTC.

This clonotype is deemed medium-sized (0.01 to 0.1%). The CDR3 sequence is CASSRQSQQETQYF. CDR3 nucleotides: TGTGCCAGCAGCCGACAATCACAACAAGAGACCCAGTACTTC. This sequence joins TRBV6-5 and TRBJ2-5; no firm D call. V was trimmed by 6 bases and J by 2 bases, leaving 13 bases between them. The CDR3 consists of 14 residues. The germline V gene has CDR1 MNHEY and CDR2 SVGAGI.

V and J are TRBV20-1 and TRBJ1-1; 7 nucleotides line up with TRBD1. The V segment lost 2 bases and the J segment 0 bases; nucleotides outside the gene matches: 6. This CDR3 is built from 15 residues. The germline V gene encodes CDR1 DFQATT and CDR2 SNEGSKA (reference sequence). The CDR3 region is CSARRDSHLNTEAFF. CDR3 bases: TGCAGTGCTAGAAGGGACAGCCACTTGAACACTGAAGCTTTCTTT.

This clonotype was counted at least ten times. CDR3: CASSLLLAGETQYF. The CDR3 coding sequence is TGTGCCAGCAGCCTCCTGCTCGCCGGAGAGACCCAGTACTTC. The V call is TRBV7-2, the J call TRBJ2-5; D gene unclear. Trimming shortened V by 5 bases and J by 4 bases, and 14 bases separated the two germline ends. Germline-derived CDR1 and CDR2 are SGHTA and FQGNSA. CDR3 length equals 14 residues.

Ten or more counts support this clonotype. The gene calls are TRBV5-6 and TRBJ2-7; D not certain. Trimming shortened V by 1 base and J by 10 bases, and 21 bases separated the two germline ends. This CDR3 has 15 residues. CDR1 and CDR2 from the germline V gene are SGHDT and YYEEEE. The CDR3 nucleotides read TGTGCCAGCAGCTTGCGACCACGATTGCCTGGGGTCCAGTACTTC. It encodes CASSLRPRLPGVQYF. Full variable domain (missing parts from reference TRBV5-6 and TRBJ2-7): DAGVTQSPTHLIKTRGQQVTLRCSPKSGHDTVSWYQQALGQGPQFIFQYYEEEERQRGNFPDRFSGHQFPNYSSELNVNALLLGDSALYLCASSLRPRLPGVQYFGPGTRLTVT.

This clonotype is classed as medium-sized (0.01 to 0.1%). J is TRBJ1-1 and V is TRBV6-2 or TRBV6-3; tentatively, D is TRBD1 (6 bases). Germline CDR1 reads MNHEY; CDR2 reads SVGEGT. The CDR3 length is 13 residues. The V end was cut by 3 bases, the J end by 9 bases, with 14 bases between. CDR3 sequence: CASSYPPGHKAFF. The CDR3 region has the DNA TGTGCCAGCAGTTATCCTCCGGGACACAAAGCTTTCTTT.

The rearrangement links TRBV4-1 to TRBJ2-3; 11 bases align to TRBD2. The germline CDR1 and CDR2 sequences are MGHRA and YSYEKL. With 4 bases clipped from V and 2 bases from J, the junction kept 20 bases outside the gene matches. The CDR3 contains 21 residues. The CDR3 bases are TGCGCCAGCAGCCGAACCGCCCTTAGGGGGGGACTAGCGGCCAACACAGATACGCAGTATTTT. It codes for CASSRTALRGGLAANTDTQYF.

Sample share makes this clonotype medium-sized. The chain is built from TRBV27 and TRBJ2-6; TRBD1 might be the D (6 bases). The length of the CDR3 is 17 residues. Germline CDR1 is MNHEY and CDR2 is SMNVEV (reference sequence). The V gene lost 6 bases and the J gene lost 0 bases, with 15 bases spanning the gap. CDR3 residues: CASRGSLGASGANVLTF. The CDR3 region has the DNA TGTGCCAGCAGGGGGTCCTTGGGGGCCTCTGGGGCCAACGTCCTGACTTTC.

This clonotype has a count of ten or more. V is TRBV30 and J is TRBJ2-7; no firm D call. Germline-derived CDR1 and CDR2 are GTSNPN and SVGIG (reference sequence). The CDR3 extends over 17 amino acids. Trimming cost V 2 bases and J 2 bases, with 22 bases left between them. The CDR3 DNA reads TGTGCCTGGAGTACACCCGGCCGCAGGACGATTACCTACGAGCAGTACTTC. Protein: CAWSTPGRRTITYEQYF.

This clonotype appeared many times. V is TRBV15 and J is TRBJ2-3, with no clear D. The V end lost 0 bases, the J end lost 7 bases, and 8 bases lay between the germline ends. There are 13 residues in the CDR3. Looked up from germline, CDR1 is LNHNV and CDR2 is YYDKDF (reference sequence). CDR3 sequence (DNA): TGTGCCACCAGCAGAGATCTTTTAAATACGCAGTATTTT. It yields the protein CATSRDLLNTQYF.

A few counts support this clonotype. The chain has TRBV2 and TRBJ2-5; perhaps TRBD2 as D (6 bases). The V end lost 1 base, the J end lost 1 base, and 13 bases lay between the germline ends. Per germline, CDR1 SNHLY and CDR2 FYNNEI. The length of the CDR3 is 16 residues. The CDR3 DNA follows: TGTGCCAGCAGTGAAGGCCCGGGGGTAGGCCAAGAGACCCAGTACTTC. This sequence encodes CASSEGPGVGQETQYF. Looking up the rest from reference TRBV2 and TRBJ2-5 gives the full variable domain: EPEVTQTPSHQVTQMGQEVILRCVPISNHLYFYWYRQILGQKVEFLVSFYNNEISEKSEIFDDQFSVERPDGSNFTLKIRSTKLEDSAMYFCASSEGPGVGQETQYFGPGTRLLVL.

This clonotype was picked up a small number of times. This chain uses TRBV6-5 with TRBJ1-3; D not certain. Germline CDR1 is MNHEY and CDR2 is SVGAGI. Trimming cost V 1 base and J 0 bases, with 7 bases left between them. CDR3 length equals 15 residues. The CDR3 spells CASSYWAGSGNTIYF. The CDR3 bases are TGTGCCAGCAGTTACTGGGCGGGCTCTGGAAACACCATATATTTT.

This clonotype was recorded at least ten times. The chain employs TRBV14 and TRBJ1-2, with unresolved D. The CDR3 consists of 14 residues. V lost 1 base to trimming and J lost 5 bases, with 11 bases between them. Germline loops: CDR1 SGHDN, CDR2 FVKESK. Here the CDR3 DNA reads TGTGCCAGCAGCCAAGGAGGGTTCCGTTATGGCTACACCTTC. Its translation: CASSQGGFRYGYTF.

The J gene is TRBJ2-2, the V gene TRBV7-2; D gene uncertain. The germline V and J ends were trimmed by 2 bases and 0 bases, with 10 bases remaining between them. CDR1 and CDR2 (germline): SGHTA, FQGNSA. The CDR3 has 16 amino acids. The CDR3 region is CASSLMAGSNTGELFF. The CDR3 region has the DNA TGTGCCAGCAGCTTAATGGCAGGTTCGAACACCGGGGAGCTGTTTTTT.

This clonotype was found many times. The CDR3 sequence is CSAPEPEETQYF. The CDR3 DNA is TGCAGTGCACCAGAGCCAGAAGAGACCCAGTACTTC. The J gene is TRBJ2-5, the V gene TRBV20-1; D gene uncertain. CDR3 length: 12 amino acids. From germline, CDR1 is DFQATT and CDR2 SNEGSKA (reference sequence). Trimming cost V 6 bases and J 3 bases, with 11 bases left between them.

This clonotype has a count of ten or more. In DNA form, the CDR3 reads TGCGCCAGCAGCCAACAACCACACACCAACACTGAAGCTTTCTTT. Its protein product is CASSQQPHTNTEAFF. The gene calls are TRBV4-3 and TRBJ1-1; no clear D gene. The CDR3 loop spans 15 amino acids. The germline CDR1 and CDR2 sequences are LGHNA and YSLEER. V was clipped by 2 bases and J by 2 bases, with 12 bases between them.

By its share, this clonotype is medium-sized. The chain links TRBV6-2 or TRBV6-3 to TRBJ1-1, with unresolved D. Germline-derived CDR1 and CDR2 are MNHEY and SVGEGT. This CDR3 contains 13 residues. With 6 bases removed from V and 3 bases from J, the gap between germline ends came to 11 bases. CDR3 sequence: CASSATDYTEAFF. CDR3 in DNA: TGTGCCAGCAGCGCGACGGACTACACTGAAGCTTTCTTT.

This clonotype is labeled medium-sized. The genes are TRBV6-5 and TRBJ2-5; the D is unclear. Trimming took off 0 bases at V and 7 bases at J, with 3 bases between the two ends. This CDR3 comprises 11 residues. Germline-derived CDR1 and CDR2 are MNHEY and SVGAGI. In DNA form, the CDR3 reads TGTGCCAGCAGTTACTCTTTGACCCAGTACTTC. It translates to CASSYSLTQYF.